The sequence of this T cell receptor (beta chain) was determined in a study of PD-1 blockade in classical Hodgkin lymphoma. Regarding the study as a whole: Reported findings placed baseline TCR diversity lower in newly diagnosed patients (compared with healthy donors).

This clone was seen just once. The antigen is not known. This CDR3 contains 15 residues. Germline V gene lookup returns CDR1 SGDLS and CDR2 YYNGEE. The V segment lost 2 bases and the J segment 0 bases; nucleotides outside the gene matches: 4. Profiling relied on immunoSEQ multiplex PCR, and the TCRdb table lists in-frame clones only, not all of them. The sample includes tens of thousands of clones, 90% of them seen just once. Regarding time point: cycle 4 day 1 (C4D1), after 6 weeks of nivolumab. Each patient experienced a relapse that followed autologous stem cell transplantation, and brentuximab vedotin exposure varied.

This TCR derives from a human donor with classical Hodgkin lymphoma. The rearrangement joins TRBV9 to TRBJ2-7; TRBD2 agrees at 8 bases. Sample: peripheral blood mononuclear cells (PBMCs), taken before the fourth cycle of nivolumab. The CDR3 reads CASSVAGGSSYEQYF. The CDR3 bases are TGTGCCAGCAGCGTTGCGGGGGGTAGCTCCTACGAGCAGTACTTC. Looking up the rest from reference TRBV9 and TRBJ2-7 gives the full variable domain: DSGVTQTPKHLITATGQRVTLRCSPRSGDLSVYWYQQSLDQGLQFLIQYYNGEERAKGNILERFSAQQFPDLHSELNLSSLELGDSALYFCASSVAGGSSYEQYFGPGTRLTVT.